Shown below are 23 T cell receptor beta chains from a single sample sequenced in a study of breast tumors, draining lymph nodes, adjacent tissues. Each CDR3 protein gets one entry after TCRdb re-called the multiplex PCR reads with MiXCR. The table has some 200,000 distinct CDR3 sequences, around 29% seen once. The lymph nodes were axillary draining lymph nodes from breast cancer patients. Sample: axillary lymph node tissue. These receptors were obtained from a female donor with breast cancer. Some clones in this sample may be carry-over from other donors' samples.

This clonotype was found many times. The chain joins TRBV3-1 to TRBJ1-6, with 7 positions matching TRBD1. CDR1 is LGHDT, CDR2 YNNKEL, per germline (reference sequence). The V gene end was trimmed by 6 bases and the J gene end by 5 bases; junction bases not matched to a gene: 4. This CDR3 contains 14 residues. The CDR3 loop reads CASRPTGNNSPLHF. CDR3 sequence (DNA): TGTGCCAGCAGACCGACAGGGAATAATTCACCCCTCCACTTT.

This clonotype was detected ten times or more. The chain recombines TRBV19 with TRBJ2-1; 8 bases are a match to TRBD1. Germline CDR1 LNHDA, CDR2 SQIVND (reference sequence). Trimming took 4 bases from V and 3 from J; bases not matched to a gene: 2. The CDR3 consists of 14 residues. The CDR3 reads CASSTDRVYNEQFF. The CDR3 DNA sequence: TGTGCCAGTAGTACGGACAGGGTCTACAATGAGCAGTTCTTC. The whole variable domain, filled in from reference TRBV19 and TRBJ2-1, reads DGGITQSPKYLFRKEGQNVTLSCEQNLNHDAMYWYRQDPGQGLRLIYYSQIVNDFQKGDIAEGYSVSREKKESFPLTVTSAQKNPTAFYLCASSTDRVYNEQFFGPGTRLTVL.

This clonotype was recorded many times. The V call is TRBV6-6, the J call TRBJ1-6; D is unresolved. Germline CDR1 is MNHNY and CDR2 is SVGAGI (reference sequence). V lost 0 bases and J lost 0, with 6 bases in between. The CDR3 covers 16 residues. The CDR3 protein is CASSYSQRSYNSPLHF. The CDR3 DNA reads TGTGCCAGCAGTTACTCACAGCGCTCCTATAATTCACCCCTCCACTTT.

Concerning this clonotype itself: Since no conserved phenylalanine or tryptophan closes the CDR3, a read error is the likely cause. The rearrangement uses TRBV7-9 and TRBJ2-1, with TRBD1 matching 10 bases. The V and J ends lost 1 base and 8 bases, in that order; junction bases with no gene match: 2. The CDR3 has 14 amino acids. CDR1 SEHNR and CDR2 FQNEAQ come from the germline V gene (reference sequence). The CDR3 nucleotides are TGTGCCAGCAGCTTAGGGGACAGGGGTTATGAGCAGTTCCTC. This codes for CASSLGDRGYEQFL.

This clonotype was counted at least ten times. This rearrangement joins TRBV6-1 to TRBJ2-3, with D perhaps being TRBD1 or TRBD2 (5 bases each). The V gene's germline CDR1 is MNHNS and CDR2 SASEGT. V was clipped by 6 bases and J by 9 bases, with 19 bases between them. The CDR3 is 14 amino acids. CDR3 sequence (DNA): TGTGCCAGCAGGAAAGGGGAGACAGTGGGCACGCAGTATTTT. Its translation is CASRKGETVGTQYF.

A word on this clonotype: This is likely a read error, given that the CDR3 carries no conserved phenylalanine or tryptophan at its end. The gene calls are TRBV29-1 and TRBJ1-2; D perhaps matches TRBD1 (6 bases). V was trimmed by 2 bases and J by 7 bases, leaving 14 bases between them. The germline V gene encodes CDR1 SQVTM and CDR2 ANQGSEA. CDR3 length equals 13 residues. The CDR3 sequence: CSVEQQGPIGYTS. The CDR3 nucleotides are TGCAGCGTTGAACAACAGGGACCGATTGGCTACACCTCC.

The chain joins TRBV7-8 to TRBJ1-4, with TRBD1 identical over 9 bases. Germline assignment: CDR1 SGHVS and CDR2 FQNEAQ. V gave up 4 bases and J gave up 5 bases; unmatched junction bases: 5. The CDR3 runs to 15 residues. CDR3 in amino acids: CASSSGGTGNEKLFF. As DNA, the CDR3 is TGTGCCAGCAGCTCAGGGGGGACAGGGAATGAAAAACTGTTTTTT.

The chain couples TRBV15 to TRBJ2-3, with 8 bases matching TRBD2. CDR1 and CDR2 from the germline V gene are LNHNV and YYDKDF (reference sequence). The junction had 13 bases not matched to a gene; V was cut back by 3 bases and J by 8 bases. The CDR3 loop spans 16 amino acids. CDR3 sequence reads: CATSSGGSGRGGTQYF. CDR3 DNA: TGTGCCACCAGCAGCGGGGGGAGCGGGAGAGGGGGTACGCAGTATTTT. Using reference TRBV15 and TRBJ2-3 for the parts outside the CDR3, the full variable domain is DAMVIQNPRYQVTQFGKPVTLSCSQTLNHNVMYWYQQKSSQAPKLLFHYYDKDFNNEADTPDNFQSRRPNTSFCFLDIRSPGLGDTAMYLCATSSGGSGRGGTQYFGPGTRLTVL.

This clonotype came up many times. V gene TRBV10-2 combines with J gene TRBJ1-6, with 7 nucleotides matching TRBD1. Per germline, CDR1 WSHSY and CDR2 SAAADI. V trimming: 2 bases; J trimming: 10 bases; junction bases outside the gene matches: 5. CDR3 length equals 14 residues. Here the CDR3 DNA reads TGCGCCAGCAGTGAGGGACAGGTCGGGTCACCCCTCCACTTT. Translating gives CASSEGQVGSPLHF.

The V gene is TRBV11-2, the J gene TRBJ2-7; D may be TRBD1 (5 bases). Germline V lookup: CDR1 SGHAT, CDR2 FQNNGV. The CDR3 has 12 amino acids. The V end was cut by 1 base, the J end by 12 bases, with 13 bases between. Written as DNA, the CDR3 is TGTGCCAGCAGCTTAGGGGGCTACGAGTGGTACTTC. As protein: CASSLGGYEWYF.

The CDR3 protein is CASGHSGGSDQPQHF. The CDR3 DNA follows: TGTGCCAGCGGCCACAGCGGGGGGTCGGATCAGCCCCAGCATTTT. J is TRBJ1-5 and V is TRBV7-2, with D possibly TRBD1 on 5 matching bases. This CDR3 region has 15 residues. CDR1 is SGHTA and CDR2 is FQGNSA in the germline V gene. Deletions cut 8 bases from V and 5 bases from J, with 19 bases between.

This clonotype was seen more than once but under ten times. A much larger clone lies one base from this, so it may be a read error. The rearrangement uses TRBV5-6 and TRBJ2-5; D is unresolved. This CDR3 region has 13 residues. Germline CDR1 and CDR2: SGHDT and YYEEEE. CDR3: CASSLVVEEAQYF. CDR3 DNA: TGTGCCAGCAGCTTGGTAGTAGAAGAGGCCCAGTACTTC.

This chain uses TRBV12-3 or TRBV12-4 with TRBJ1-1, with D possibly matching TRBD1 (5 bases). With 3 bases removed from V and 13 bases from J, the gap between germline ends came to 15 bases. The CDR3 covers 12 residues. Here the CDR3 DNA reads TGTGCCAGCAGTTTGGCGGGGCAGATAGTTTTCTTT. This codes for CASSLAGQIVFF.

This clonotype was detected ten times or more. CDR3 coding DNA: TGTGCCAGCAGCCTGGGGGGGGGTGAGCAGTTCTTC. Its translation: CASSLGGGEQFF. The V and J genes are TRBV7-9 and TRBJ2-1; 7 bases fit TRBD2. The trim removed 5 bases at V and 9 bases at J, leaving 4 bases unmatched. Germline CDR1 SEHNR, CDR2 FQNEAQ (reference sequence). The CDR3 has 12 residues.

In this sample, this clonotype turned up many times. The chain links TRBV19 to TRBJ2-2; D gene ambiguous. The V end lost 4 bases, the J end lost 1 base, and 7 bases lay between the germline ends. This CDR3 is 14 amino acids long. Germline-derived CDR1 and CDR2 are LNHDA and SQIVND (reference sequence). CDR3 nucleotides: TGTGCCAGTAGTAGAAGGGTGAACACCGGGGAGCTGTTTTTT. Translated, it gives CASSRRVNTGELFF. The variable domain in full, with the rest retrieved from reference TRBV19 and TRBJ2-2, is DGGITQSPKYLFRKEGQNVTLSCEQNLNHDAMYWYRQDPGQGLRLIYYSQIVNDFQKGDIAEGYSVSREKKESFPLTVTSAQKNPTAFYLCASSRRVNTGELFFGEGSRLTVL.

V usage is TRBV19 and J usage is TRBJ1-5; D is ambiguous. V lost 5 bases to trimming and J lost 14 bases, with 19 bases between them. CDR3 length: 13 amino acids. Germline CDR1 LNHDA, CDR2 SQIVND (reference sequence). The CDR3: CASSFARGDNEHF. The CDR3 DNA follows: TGTGCCAGTAGTTTCGCCCGGGGTGACAATGAGCATTTT.

The chain employs TRBV5-1 and TRBJ1-2, with 7 bases matching TRBD1. Unmatched junction bases numbered 2, after V lost 4 bases and J lost 8 bases. The V gene's germline CDR1 is SGHRS and CDR2 YFSETQ. This CDR3 is built from 11 residues. The CDR3 region is CASSVQGGYTF. In DNA, the CDR3 is TGCGCCAGCAGCGTACAGGGGGGCTACACCTTC. Using reference TRBV5-1 and TRBJ1-2 for the parts outside the CDR3, the full variable domain is KAGVTQTPRYLIKTRGQQVTLSCSPISGHRSVSWYQQTPGQGLQFLFEYFSETQRNKGNFPGRFSGRQFSNSRSEMNVSTLELGDSALYLCASSVQGGYTFGSGTRLTVV.

In its sample, this clonotype was seen a few times. V and J are TRBV19 and TRBJ2-7, with D possibly being TRBD2 (5 bases). The CDR3 totals 13 residues. V was pared by 4 bases and J by 4 bases, with 11 bases between. Germline assignment: CDR1 LNHDA and CDR2 SQIVND (reference sequence). CDR3: CASSTTLEYEQYF. CDR3 in DNA: TGTGCCAGTAGTACCACACTAGAATACGAGCAGTACTTC.

This clonotype was recorded many times. The chain combines TRBV6-5 with TRBJ2-1; D is unresolved. From germline, CDR1 is MNHEY and CDR2 SVGAGI. This CDR3 contains 14 residues. Trimming removed 5 bases from V and 0 bases from J, with 8 bases in between. The CDR3 DNA reads TGTGCCAGCAGTCTCCTATTCTCCTACAATGAGCAGTTCTTC. Its protein product is CASSLLFSYNEQFF.

Comment on this clonotype: One junction end does not reproduce the germline sequence, and a read error may be involved. The chain combines TRBV20-1 with TRBJ2-7; 11 nucleotides match TRBD2. Germline CDR1 and CDR2: DFQATT and SNEGSKA (reference sequence). CDR3 size: 15 residues. CDR3 nucleotide sequence: TGCGGTGCCATTCCACTAGCGGGAGTTGCCTGCGAGCAGTACTTC. It translates to CGAIPLAGVACEQYF.

CDR3 in DNA: TGTGCCAGCAGCACCGGGACAGCGTTTAGCGCAGATACGCAGTATTTT. Its protein product is CASSTGTAFSADTQYF. The V call is TRBV24-1, the J call TRBJ2-3, with 7 bases lining up with TRBD1. CDR1 and CDR2 (germline): KGHDR, SFDVKD. With V trimmed by 11 bases and J by 4 bases, 17 bases remained unmatched. This CDR3 is 16 amino acids long.

This clonotype was observed at least ten times. The gene calls are TRBV20-1 and TRBJ2-1; 7 bases are a match to TRBD2. The CDR3 is made up of 13 amino acids. In germline, CDR1 is DFQATT, CDR2 SNEGSKA (reference sequence). J was trimmed by 9 bases and V by 6 bases; bases with no gene match: 11. The CDR3 sequence is CSAGAAGAGEQFF. In DNA, the CDR3 is TGCAGTGCGGGAGCGGCGGGAGCCGGTGAGCAGTTCTTC.

In this sample, this clonotype turned up many times. The V and J genes are TRBV3-1 and TRBJ2-5; TRBD1 is a possible D gene (6 bases). The germline V gene has CDR1 LGHDT and CDR2 YNNKEL (reference sequence). V lost 8 bases, J lost 5 bases, and 12 bases lay in between. This CDR3 has 12 amino acids. The CDR3 loop reads CASGGEWETQYF. CDR3 bases: TGTGCCAGCGGGGGCGAATGGGAGACCCAGTACTTC.